Below, 31 T cell receptor beta chains from the same sample are listed, as sequenced in a study of shared clonotypes between healthy human individuals. The protocol was immunoSEQ multiplex PCR, while the TCRdb copy is restricted to in-frame clones and leaves out a portion. The sample yields roughly 660,000 clones, less than 95% seen once. Input material: memory CD8+ T cells from PBMCs. Specified subset: CD45RO+ cells pooled with CCR7-negative TemRA cells. These receptor sequences come from a young man in good health. Some clones in this sample may be carry-over from other donors' samples.

The V call is TRBV9, the J call TRBJ2-7; D may be TRBD1 (7 bases). Trimming stripped 0 bases from V and 0 bases from J, with 13 bases between. The CDR3 is made up of 16 amino acids. Germline loops: CDR1 SGDLS, CDR2 YYNGEE. The CDR3 is CASSVEGQGGSYEQYF. CDR3 DNA sequence: TGTGCCAGCAGCGTAGAAGGTCAGGGGGGCTCCTACGAGCAGTACTTC.

The chain uses TRBV13 and TRBJ2-3; no clear D gene. CDR1 and CDR2 from the germline V gene are PRHDT and FYEKMQ (reference sequence). This CDR3 spans 13 amino acids. V lost 4 bases and J 4 bases, leaving 9 bases between the germline ends. The CDR3: CASSSGVADTQYF. In DNA form, the CDR3 reads TGTGCCAGCAGCTCCGGAGTGGCAGATACGCAGTATTTT.

V is TRBV6-6 and J is TRBJ2-1, with TRBD2 matching 14 bases. The CDR3 consists of 15 residues. The V and J ends lost 5 bases and 6 bases, in that order; junction bases with no gene match: 3. Germline CDR1 reads MNHNY; CDR2 reads SVGAGI (reference sequence). CDR3 sequence reads: CASSQGLAGVNEQFF. The CDR3 DNA sequence: TGTGCCAGCAGTCAGGGACTAGCGGGAGTCAATGAGCAGTTCTTC.

V gene TRBV28 combines with J gene TRBJ1-5, with D unclear. CDR1 and CDR2 (germline): MDHEN, SYDVKM. V lost 10 bases and J lost 6, with 7 bases in between. This CDR3 is built from 10 residues. DNA for the CDR3: TGTGCCACCGGTGCTCAGCCCCAGCATTTT. Protein sequence: CATGAQPQHF. The full variable domain, completed using reference TRBV28 and TRBJ1-5, is DVKVTQSSRYLVKRTGEKVFLECVQDMDHENMFWYRQDPGLGLRLIYFSYDVKMKEKGDIPEGYSVSREKKERFSLILESASTNQTSMYLCATGAQPQHFGDGTRLSIL.

V is TRBV5-1 and J is TRBJ2-1; unclear D gene. Germline V gene lookup returns CDR1 SGHRS and CDR2 YFSETQ. V gave up 0 bases and J gave up 8 bases, with 15 bases separating them. There are 15 residues in the CDR3. The CDR3 here is CASSLDSLVGDEQFF. The CDR3 DNA follows: TGCGCCAGCAGCTTGGATTCTCTTGTGGGTGATGAGCAGTTCTTC.

This chain connects TRBV7-2 to TRBJ1-5; D may be TRBD1 (6 bases). V lost 5 bases and J 4 bases, leaving 12 bases between the germline ends. CDR1 SGHTA and CDR2 FQGNSA come from the germline V gene. The CDR3 has 14 residues. CDR3 protein: CASSPMGTNQPQHF. The CDR3 coding sequence is TGTGCCAGCAGCCCCATGGGGACAAATCAGCCCCAGCATTTT.

The chain links TRBV7-9 to TRBJ1-3; D is undetermined. The germline V and J ends were trimmed by 1 base and 8 bases, with 9 bases remaining between them. The CDR3 runs 13 residues. Germline CDR1 and CDR2: SEHNR and FQNEAQ (reference sequence). The CDR3 protein is CASSLESGDTIYF. CDR3 nucleotide sequence: TGTGCCAGCAGCTTAGAGTCGGGAGACACCATATATTTT.

The chain links TRBV28 to TRBJ2-1, with D maybe TRBD2 (6 bases). V shed 3 bases and J shed 5 bases, with 14 bases lying between them. CDR3 length: 15 amino acids. CDR1 is MDHEN, CDR2 SYDVKM, per germline. The CDR3 protein is CASSFGAGRHNEQFF. In nucleotides, the CDR3 is TGTGCCAGCAGTTTCGGCGCGGGACGACACAATGAGCAGTTCTTC.

The CDR3 DNA follows: TGTGCCAGCAGCGCGAAGGGGGCCACGTACCAAGAGACCCAGTACTTC. It yields the protein CASSAKGATYQETQYF. The chain is built from TRBV9 and TRBJ2-5; TRBD1 matches 7 bases. The germline CDR1 and CDR2 sequences are SGDLS and YYNGEE. This CDR3 spans 16 amino acids. V shed 3 bases and J 0 bases; nucleotides not matched to a gene: 8.

The rearrangement uses TRBV9 and TRBJ2-7, with 9 nucleotides matching TRBD2. The CDR3 consists of 15 residues. The V segment lost 4 bases and the J segment 6 bases; nucleotides outside the gene matches: 11. CDR1 and CDR2 (germline): SGDLS, YYNGEE. The CDR3 sequence is CASSLGGTSLVEQYF. The CDR3 nucleotides read TGTGCCAGCAGCCTGGGAGGGACTAGCTTAGTCGAGCAGTACTTC.

This chain uses TRBV28 with TRBJ1-1; no clear D. The CDR3 is 13 amino acids. Between the trimmed V and J ends, which lost 7 bases and 3 bases, there was a span of 12 bases. Germline CDR1 and CDR2: MDHEN and SYDVKM. The CDR3 reads CASTQPWDTEAFF. In DNA, the CDR3 is TGTGCCAGCACCCAACCGTGGGACACTGAAGCTTTCTTT.

This chain joins TRBV27 and TRBJ2-1; D is undetermined. The germline V gene encodes CDR1 MNHEY and CDR2 SMNVEV (reference sequence). This CDR3 contains 14 residues. The V end lost 8 bases, the J end lost 6 bases, and 17 bases lay between the germline ends. CDR3: CASYPNQAPNEQFF. DNA of the CDR3: TGTGCCAGCTACCCCAACCAGGCCCCCAATGAGCAGTTCTTC.

CDR3 DNA: TGTGCCAGCAGCGTAGCTGGAACTGTTTCCTACGAGCAGTACTTC. Translated: CASSVAGTVSYEQYF. This chain links TRBV9 with TRBJ2-7, with unresolved D. This CDR3 contains 15 residues. V shed 0 bases and J shed 1 base, with 11 bases lying between them. The germline CDR1 and CDR2 sequences are SGDLS and YYNGEE.

V usage is TRBV2 and J usage is TRBJ1-1, with 10 bases aligning to TRBD1. The CDR3 loop spans 14 amino acids. V dropped 4 bases and J dropped 4; count of bases not matched to a gene: 3. Germline values: CDR1 SNHLY, CDR2 FYNNEI. The CDR3 region is CASSGTGGGTEAFF. In DNA, the CDR3 is TGTGCCAGCAGTGGGACAGGGGGAGGCACTGAAGCTTTCTTT.

CDR3 coding DNA: TGCGCCAGCAGCGATTCACCGGGACGACTGTACACCGGGGAGCTGTTTTTT. Its translation: CASSDSPGRLYTGELFF. The chain links TRBV10-2 to TRBJ2-2; the D call may be TRBD1 or TRBD2 (5 bases each). This CDR3 is built from 17 residues. CDR1 WSHSY and CDR2 SAAADI come from the germline V gene. With 6 bases removed from V and 3 bases from J, the gap between germline ends came to 20 bases.

The chain has TRBV5-6 and TRBJ2-7; possibly TRBD1 for D (6 bases). This CDR3 contains 14 residues. V was shortened by 2 bases and J by 2 bases, with 11 bases between the two germline ends. Germline loops: CDR1 SGHDT, CDR2 YYEEEE. The chain's CDR3 is CASSFGDNAYEQYF. As DNA, the CDR3 is TGTGCCAGCAGCTTCGGGGACAACGCCTACGAGCAGTACTTC.

This clone was observed a handful of times. The rearrangement links TRBV7-9 to TRBJ1-1; tentative D call: TRBD1 (6 bases). This CDR3 has 15 amino acids. Germline values: CDR1 SEHNR, CDR2 FQNEAQ (reference sequence). V was shortened by 5 bases and J by 2 bases, with 15 bases between the two germline ends. This chain's CDR3 is CASSPWTDTNTEAFF. CDR3 sequence (DNA): TGTGCCAGCAGCCCCTGGACAGACACTAACACTGAAGCTTTCTTT.

The chain couples TRBV11-3 to TRBJ2-5; 9 bases line up with TRBD1. CDR1 and CDR2 from the germline V gene are SGHNT and YENEEA. V gave up 5 bases and J gave up 4 bases; unmatched junction bases: 8. CDR3 length: 15 residues. Here the CDR3 DNA reads TGTGCCAGCAGCCTGGACAGGGGCGGGAGAGAGACCCAGTACTTC. Protein product: CASSLDRGGRETQYF. Based on the CDR3 plus reference TRBV11-3 and TRBJ2-5, the full variable domain is EAGVVQSPRYKIIEKKQPVAFWCNPISGHNTLYWYLQNLGQGPELLIRYENEEAVDDSQLPKDRFSAERLKGVDSTLKIQPAELGDSAVYLCASSLDRGGRETQYFGPGTRLLVL.

The chain has TRBV28 and TRBJ2-7; 9 positions agree with TRBD2. The CDR3 covers 14 residues. The V gene end was trimmed by 6 bases and the J gene end by 3 bases; junction bases not matched to a gene: 6. CDR1 is MDHEN, CDR2 SYDVKM, per germline. As DNA, the CDR3 is TGTGCCAGCAGATTAGCGGGAGTTAACTACGAGCAGTACTTC. Its protein is CASRLAGVNYEQYF.

This chain uses TRBV7-7 with TRBJ1-1, with TRBD1 matching over 10 bases. Germline V lookup: CDR1 SSHAT, CDR2 FNYEAQ (reference sequence). The CDR3 extends over 16 amino acids. With V trimmed by 2 bases and J by 6 bases, 9 bases remained unmatched. The CDR3 region is CASSLFRTGGFAEAFF. In DNA, the CDR3 is TGTGCCAGCAGCTTATTTCGGACAGGGGGTTTCGCTGAAGCTTTCTTT.

The chain uses TRBV19 and TRBJ2-7; TRBD2 aligns across 13 bases. The CDR3 runs 15 residues. J was trimmed by 3 bases and V by 6 bases; bases with no gene match: 5. Germline V CDR1 and CDR2: LNHDA, SQIVND (reference sequence). CDR3 sequence reads: CASRQLAGGYYEQYF. The CDR3 nucleotides read TGTGCCAGTAGACAACTAGCGGGAGGGTACTACGAGCAGTACTTC.

V usage is TRBV4-1 and J usage is TRBJ2-1; D unclear. The CDR3 is 15 amino acids. Trimming shortened V by 2 bases and J by 0 bases, and 8 bases separated the two germline ends. Germline CDR1 MGHRA, CDR2 YSYEKL. The CDR3 nucleotides read TGCGCCAGCAGCCAACGGACGGACTCCTACAATGAGCAGTTCTTC. Protein product: CASSQRTDSYNEQFF.

The V and J genes are TRBV9 and TRBJ2-1; TRBD1 matches at 9 bases. Germline CDR1 SGDLS, CDR2 YYNGEE. The CDR3 runs 17 residues. V was clipped by 0 bases and J by 1 base; unmatched bases: 5. The CDR3 DNA follows: TGTGCCAGCAGCGTAGCTAGGGACAGGGTTTCCTACAATGAGCAGTTCTTC. It encodes CASSVARDRVSYNEQFF.

The chain joins TRBV2 to TRBJ2-1; TRBD2 aligns across 9 bases. Per the germline V gene, CDR1 is SNHLY and CDR2 is FYNNEI. V lost 3 bases to trimming and J lost 9 bases; unmatched junction nucleotides: 6. This CDR3 is 14 amino acids long. CDR3 sequence: CASSDLKTSGEQFF. The CDR3 DNA follows: TGTGCCAGCAGTGACCTGAAGACTAGCGGTGAGCAGTTCTTC. The variable domain in full, with the rest retrieved from reference TRBV2 and TRBJ2-1, is EPEVTQTPSHQVTQMGQEVILRCVPISNHLYFYWYRQILGQKVEFLVSFYNNEISEKSEIFDDQFSVERPDGSNFTLKIRSTKLEDSAMYFCASSDLKTSGEQFFGPGTRLTVL.

This clone was counted a single time. The chain has TRBV9 and TRBJ2-3; TRBD1 might be the D (5 bases). Looked up from germline, CDR1 is SGDLS and CDR2 is YYNGEE. Trimming left V 4 bases short and J 6 bases short, with 21 bases between. The CDR3 is 16 residues long. For the CDR3, the DNA is TGTGCCAGCAGCCCAGGGCGTGGGGTGCTTTCCGATACGCAGTATTTT. This encodes CASSPGRGVLSDTQYF.

The CDR3 DNA is TGTGCCAGCACCACTAGGACAGGGAGTTGGCACGAGCAGTACTTC. It specifies CASTTRTGSWHEQYF. V gene TRBV6-5 combines with J gene TRBJ2-7; TRBD1 matches 8 bases. V shed 7 bases, J shed 5 bases, and the junction held 13 bases outside the gene matches. Germline V gene lookup returns CDR1 MNHEY and CDR2 SVGAGI. The CDR3 is 15 residues long.

The chain has TRBV7-2 and TRBJ2-5; D might be TRBD1 or TRBD2, each matching 5 bases. The germline V gene encodes CDR1 SGHTA and CDR2 FQGNSA. V lost 3 bases to trimming and J lost 4 bases, with 12 bases between them. CDR3 size: 14 residues. CDR3 DNA sequence: TGTGCCAGCAGCTTCAGGACCGGGGCAGAGACCCAGTACTTC. Encoded protein: CASSFRTGAETQYF. Based on the CDR3 plus reference TRBV7-2 and TRBJ2-5, the full variable domain is GAGVSQSPSNKVTEKGKDVELRCDPISGHTALYWYRQSLGQGLEFLIYFQGNSAPDKSGLPSDRFSAERTGGSVSTLTIQRTQQEDSAVYLCASSFRTGAETQYFGPGTRLLVL.

V and J are TRBV30 and TRBJ2-5, with D maybe TRBD2 (5 bases). This CDR3 comprises 14 residues. With 0 bases removed from V and 4 bases from J, the gap between germline ends came to 12 bases. Germline V CDR1 and CDR2: GTSNPN, SVGIG (reference sequence). CDR3 bases: TGTGCCTGGAGTGTTGCTGGGAGTCTAGAGACCCAGTACTTC. It specifies CAWSVAGSLETQYF.

V gene TRBV5-4 combines with J gene TRBJ1-1; D may be TRBD1 (5 bases). The germline CDR1 and CDR2 sequences are SGHNT and YYREEE (reference sequence). The CDR3 spans 12 residues. Trimming removed 4 bases at V and 4 bases at J, with 8 bases between. Here the CDR3 reads CASSRGGTEAFF. CDR3 bases: TGTGCCAGCAGCAGGGGTGGCACTGAAGCTTTCTTT.

This sequence joins TRBV28 and TRBJ1-6; 8 bases fit TRBD1. J gave up 5 bases and V 6 bases, and 12 bases lay outside the gene matches. This CDR3 is built from 17 residues. The germline V gene encodes CDR1 MDHEN and CDR2 SYDVKM. The CDR3, as DNA: TGTGCCAGCAGCACTATCCGGACAGGGTCTAATAATTCACCCCTCCACTTT. As protein: CASSTIRTGSNNSPLHF.

The chain uses TRBV9 and TRBJ1-5; 7 nucleotides match TRBD1. Germline V lookup: CDR1 SGDLS, CDR2 YYNGEE. V dropped 3 bases and J dropped 2; count of bases not matched to a gene: 2. The CDR3 length is 14 residues. This CDR3 reads CASSDRGGNQPQHF. CDR3 coding DNA: TGTGCCAGCAGCGACAGGGGTGGCAATCAGCCCCAGCATTTT. Complete variable domain (other parts from reference TRBV9 and TRBJ1-5): DSGVTQTPKHLITATGQRVTLRCSPRSGDLSVYWYQQSLDQGLQFLIQYYNGEERAKGNILERFSAQQFPDLHSELNLSSLELGDSALYFCASSDRGGNQPQHFGDGTRLSIL.